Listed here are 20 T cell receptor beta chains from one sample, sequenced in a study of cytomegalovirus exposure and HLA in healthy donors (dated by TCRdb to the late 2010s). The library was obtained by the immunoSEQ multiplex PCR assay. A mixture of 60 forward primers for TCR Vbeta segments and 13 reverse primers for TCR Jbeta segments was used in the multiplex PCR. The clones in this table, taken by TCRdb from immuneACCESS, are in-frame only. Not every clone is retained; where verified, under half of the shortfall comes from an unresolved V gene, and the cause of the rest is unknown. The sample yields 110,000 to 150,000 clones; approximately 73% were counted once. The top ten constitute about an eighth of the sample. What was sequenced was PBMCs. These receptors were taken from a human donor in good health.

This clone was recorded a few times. In DNA form, the CDR3 reads TGTGCCAGCAGTGCGGGTTGGGAGACCCAGTACTTC. This sequence encodes CASSAGWETQYF. This sequence joins TRBV2 and TRBJ2-5; D gene uncertain. This CDR3 contains 12 residues. V was shortened by 4 bases and J by 5 bases, with 8 bases between the two germline ends. CDR1 is SNHLY and CDR2 is FYNNEI in the germline V gene.

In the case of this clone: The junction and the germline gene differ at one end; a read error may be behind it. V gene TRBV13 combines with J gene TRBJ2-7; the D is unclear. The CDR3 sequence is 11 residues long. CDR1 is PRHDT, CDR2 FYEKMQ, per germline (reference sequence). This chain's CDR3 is CASSLDWQRNF. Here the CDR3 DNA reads TGTGCCAGCAGCTTAGATTGGCAGAGGAACTTC.

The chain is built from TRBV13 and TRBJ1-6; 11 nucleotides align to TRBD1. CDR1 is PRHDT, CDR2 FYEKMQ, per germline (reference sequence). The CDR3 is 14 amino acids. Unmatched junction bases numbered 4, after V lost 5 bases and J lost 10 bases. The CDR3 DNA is TGTGCCAGCAGCGAGGACAGGGGGCGATCACCCCTCCACTTT. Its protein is CASSEDRGRSPLHF.

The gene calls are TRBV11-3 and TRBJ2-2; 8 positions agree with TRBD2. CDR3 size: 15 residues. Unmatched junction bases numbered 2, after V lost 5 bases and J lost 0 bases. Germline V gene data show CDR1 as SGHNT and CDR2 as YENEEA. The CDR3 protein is CASSPGGANTGELFF. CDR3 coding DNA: TGTGCCAGCAGCCCCGGGGGGGCGAACACCGGGGAGCTGTTTTTT.

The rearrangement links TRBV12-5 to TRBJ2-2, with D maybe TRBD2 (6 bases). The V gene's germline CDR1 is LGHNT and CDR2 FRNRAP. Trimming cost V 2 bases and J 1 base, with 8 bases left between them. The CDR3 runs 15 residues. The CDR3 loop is CASGLLGGNTGELFF. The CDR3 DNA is TGTGCTAGTGGTTTGCTCGGGGGGAACACCGGGGAGCTGTTTTTT.

The CDR3, as DNA: TGTGCCAGCTCACCCGAGTCGGGAGGGCCTTACGAGCAGTACTTC. Translation gives CASSPESGGPYEQYF. The chain has TRBV18 and TRBJ2-7, with TRBD2 identical over 8 bases. This CDR3 region has 15 residues. Trimming took 3 bases from V and 4 from J; bases not matched to a gene: 8. The germline V gene has CDR1 KGHSH and CDR2 LQKENI.

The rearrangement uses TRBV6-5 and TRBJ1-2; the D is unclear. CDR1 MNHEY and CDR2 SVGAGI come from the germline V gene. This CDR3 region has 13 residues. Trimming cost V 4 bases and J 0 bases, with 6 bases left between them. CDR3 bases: TGTGCCAGCAGTTCCATAGCTAACTATGGCTACACCTTC. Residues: CASSSIANYGYTF.

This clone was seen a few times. CDR3 nucleotides: TGTGCCATCAGCACCGGGACTAGCGGGGACAATGAGCAGTTCTTC. Residues: CAISTGTSGDNEQFF. V is TRBV10-3 and J is TRBJ2-1; 13 nucleotides match TRBD2. Germline loops: CDR1 ENHRY, CDR2 SYGVKD. After removal of 6 bases from V and 5 bases from J, the junction contained 4 bases not matched to a gene. The CDR3 spans 15 residues.

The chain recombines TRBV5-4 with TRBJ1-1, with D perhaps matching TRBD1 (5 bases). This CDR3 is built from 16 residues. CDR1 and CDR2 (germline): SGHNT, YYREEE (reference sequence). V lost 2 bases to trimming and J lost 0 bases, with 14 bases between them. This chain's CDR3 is CASSFWRGSLNTEAFF. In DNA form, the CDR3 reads TGTGCCAGCAGCTTCTGGAGGGGCAGCCTGAACACTGAAGCTTTCTTT.

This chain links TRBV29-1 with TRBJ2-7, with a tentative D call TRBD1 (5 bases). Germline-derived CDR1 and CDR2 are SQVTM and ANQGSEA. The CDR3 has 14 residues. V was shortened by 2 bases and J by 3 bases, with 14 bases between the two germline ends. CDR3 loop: CSVELVQENYEQYF. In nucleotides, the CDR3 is TGCAGCGTTGAATTGGTACAGGAGAACTACGAGCAGTACTTC.

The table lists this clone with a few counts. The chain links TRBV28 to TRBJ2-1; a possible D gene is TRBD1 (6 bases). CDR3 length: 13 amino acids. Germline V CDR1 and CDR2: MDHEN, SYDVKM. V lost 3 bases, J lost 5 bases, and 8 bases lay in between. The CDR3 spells CASSLAGDNEQFF. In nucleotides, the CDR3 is TGTGCCAGCAGTTTGGCAGGGGACAATGAGCAGTTCTTC.

In DNA, the CDR3 is TGTGCCAGCAGTGTGGGGCCCACTGAAGCTTTCTTT. Translation gives CASSVGPTEAFF. The chain uses TRBV25-1 and TRBJ1-1; TRBD1 is a possible D gene (5 bases). Germline CDR1 MGHDK, CDR2 SYGVNS. Deletions cut 4 bases from V and 4 bases from J, with 7 bases between. There are 12 residues in the CDR3.

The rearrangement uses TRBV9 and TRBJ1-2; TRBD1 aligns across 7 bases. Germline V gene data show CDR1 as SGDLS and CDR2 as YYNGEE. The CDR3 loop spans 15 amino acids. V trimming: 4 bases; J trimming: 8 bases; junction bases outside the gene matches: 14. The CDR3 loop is CASSPKLRQGLGYTF. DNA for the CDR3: TGTGCCAGCAGCCCCAAACTACGACAGGGCTTGGGCTACACCTTC.

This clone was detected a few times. The CDR3 nucleotides are TGTGCCAGCAGCTCGACAGGGGGAATAGACAATGAGCAGTTCTTC. It specifies CASSSTGGIDNEQFF. V usage is TRBV7-2 and J usage is TRBJ2-1, with TRBD1 matching over 9 bases. Germline CDR1 and CDR2: SGHTA and FQGNSA. V shed 4 bases and J 5 bases; nucleotides not matched to a gene: 6. This CDR3 contains 15 residues.

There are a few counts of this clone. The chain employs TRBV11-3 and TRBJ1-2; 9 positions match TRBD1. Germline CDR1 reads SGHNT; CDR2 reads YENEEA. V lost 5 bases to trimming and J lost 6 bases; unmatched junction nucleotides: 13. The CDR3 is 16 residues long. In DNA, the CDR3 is TGTGCCAGCAGCGCCGGACAGGGGCGCGCGGTGGATGGCTACACCTTC. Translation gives CASSAGQGRAVDGYTF. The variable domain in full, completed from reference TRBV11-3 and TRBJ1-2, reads EAGVVQSPRYKIIEKKQPVAFWCNPISGHNTLYWYLQNLGQGPELLIRYENEEAVDDSQLPKDRFSAERLKGVDSTLKIQPAELGDSAVYLCASSAGQGRAVDGYTFGSGTRLTVV.

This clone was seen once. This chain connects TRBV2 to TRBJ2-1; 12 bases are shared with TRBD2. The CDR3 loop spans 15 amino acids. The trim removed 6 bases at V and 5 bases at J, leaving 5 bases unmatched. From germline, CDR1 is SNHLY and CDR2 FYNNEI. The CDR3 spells CASRLTSGGHNEQFF. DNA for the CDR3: TGTGCCAGCAGGCTTACTAGCGGGGGGCACAATGAGCAGTTCTTC.

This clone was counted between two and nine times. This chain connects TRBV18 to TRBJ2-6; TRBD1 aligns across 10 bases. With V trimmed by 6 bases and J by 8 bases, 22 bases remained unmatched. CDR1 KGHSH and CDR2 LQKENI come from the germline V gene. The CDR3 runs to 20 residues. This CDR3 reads CASSSGQGVLELSLTNVLTF. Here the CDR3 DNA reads TGTGCCAGCTCTTCCGGACAGGGGGTTTTAGAGCTTTCTCTTACCAACGTCCTGACTTTC.

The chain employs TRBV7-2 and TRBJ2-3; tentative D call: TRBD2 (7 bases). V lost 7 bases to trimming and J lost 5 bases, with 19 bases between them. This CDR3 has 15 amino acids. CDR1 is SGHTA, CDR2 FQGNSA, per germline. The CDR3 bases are TGTGCCAGCAACCTGGGGGGGCAGGCTCAAGATACGCAGTATTTT. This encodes CASNLGGQAQDTQYF.

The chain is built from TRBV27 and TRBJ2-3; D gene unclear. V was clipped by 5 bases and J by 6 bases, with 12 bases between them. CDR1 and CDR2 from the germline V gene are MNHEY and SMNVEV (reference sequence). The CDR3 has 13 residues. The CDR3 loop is CASSPELRDTQYF. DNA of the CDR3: TGTGCCAGCAGTCCCGAACTCCGCGATACGCAGTATTTT.

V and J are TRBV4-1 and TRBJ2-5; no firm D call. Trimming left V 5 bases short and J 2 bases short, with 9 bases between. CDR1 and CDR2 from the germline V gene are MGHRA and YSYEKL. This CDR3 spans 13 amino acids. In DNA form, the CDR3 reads TGCGCCAGCAGCTTTGGCCCACAAGAGACCCAGTACTTC. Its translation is CASSFGPQETQYF.